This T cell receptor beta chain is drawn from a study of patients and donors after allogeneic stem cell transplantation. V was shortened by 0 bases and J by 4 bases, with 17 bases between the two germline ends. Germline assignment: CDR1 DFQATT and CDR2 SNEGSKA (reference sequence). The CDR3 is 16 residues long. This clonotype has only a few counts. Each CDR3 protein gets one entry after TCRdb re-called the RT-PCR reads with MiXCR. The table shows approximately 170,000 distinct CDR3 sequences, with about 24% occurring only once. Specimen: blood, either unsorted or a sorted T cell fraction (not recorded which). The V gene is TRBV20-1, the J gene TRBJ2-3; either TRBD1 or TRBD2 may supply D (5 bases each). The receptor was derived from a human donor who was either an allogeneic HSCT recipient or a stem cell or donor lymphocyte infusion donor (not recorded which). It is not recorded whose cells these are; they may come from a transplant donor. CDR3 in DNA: TGCAGTGCTAGAGATGGGACCTCGCCCGGCCCAGATACGCAGTATTTT. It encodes CSARDGTSPGPDTQYF.